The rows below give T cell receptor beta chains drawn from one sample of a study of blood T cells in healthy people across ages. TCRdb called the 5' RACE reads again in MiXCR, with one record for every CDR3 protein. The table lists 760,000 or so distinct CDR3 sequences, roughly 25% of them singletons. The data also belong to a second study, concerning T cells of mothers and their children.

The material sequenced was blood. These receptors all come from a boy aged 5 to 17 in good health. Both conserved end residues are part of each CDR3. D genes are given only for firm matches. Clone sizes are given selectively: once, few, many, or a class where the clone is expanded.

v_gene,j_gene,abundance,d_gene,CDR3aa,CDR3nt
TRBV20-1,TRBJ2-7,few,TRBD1,CSAGRDRGYEQYF,TGCAGTGCTGGCCGGGACAGGGGCTACGAGCAGTACTTC
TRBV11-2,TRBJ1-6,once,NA,CASTPTGYNSPLHF,TGTGCCAGCACCCCAACGGGGTATAATTCACCCCTCCACTTT
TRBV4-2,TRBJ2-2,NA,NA,CASSQVDGGTGELFF,TGTGCCAGCAGCCAAGTGGATGGGGGCACCGGGGAGCTGTTTTTT
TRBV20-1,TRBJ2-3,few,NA,CSASSLQSDGGPRNTQYF,TGCAGTGCTTCCTCGCTCCAAAGTGACGGGGGCCCTCGTAATACGCAGTATTTT
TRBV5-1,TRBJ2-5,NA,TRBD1,CASSVYRGQETQYF,TGCGCCAGCAGCGTTTACAGGGGGCAAGAGACCCAGTACTTC
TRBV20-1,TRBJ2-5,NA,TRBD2,CSANSGRGQETQYF,TGCAGTGCTAATAGCGGGAGGGGCCAAGAGACCCAGTACTTC
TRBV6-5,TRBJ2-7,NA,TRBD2,CASSYSGGQSYEQYF,TGTGCCAGCAGTTACTCGGGAGGGCAGTCCTACGAGCAGTACTTC
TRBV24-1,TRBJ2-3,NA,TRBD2,CATSVSGSGDTQYF,TGTGCCACCAGTGTTAGCGGGAGTGGGGATACGCAGTATTTT
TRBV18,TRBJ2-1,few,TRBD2,CASSPEREGQFF,TGTGCCAGCTCACCGGAGCGGGAGGGACAGTTCTTC
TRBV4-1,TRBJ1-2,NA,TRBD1,CASNRVTGDYEYGYTF,TGCGCCAGCAACCGGGTGACAGGGGATTACGAGTATGGCTACACCTTC
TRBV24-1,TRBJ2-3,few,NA,CATRPGTADTQYF,TGTGCCACCAGGCCGGGGACGGCAGATACGCAGTATTTT
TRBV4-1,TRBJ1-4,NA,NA,CASRPVGSNEKLFF,TGCGCCAGCAGGCCCGTCGGGAGCAATGAAAAACTGTTTTTT
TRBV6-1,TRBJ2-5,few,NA,CASSETSQETQYF,TGTGCCAGCAGTGAAACTAGCCAAGAGACCCAGTACTTC
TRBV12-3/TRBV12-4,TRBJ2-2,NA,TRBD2,CASSSWGGTGELFF,TGTGCCAGCAGCTCCTGGGGGGGAACCGGGGAGCTGTTTTTT
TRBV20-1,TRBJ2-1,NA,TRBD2,CSAKTGLAANEQFF,TGCAGTGCAAAGACGGGACTAGCGGCCAATGAGCAGTTCTTC